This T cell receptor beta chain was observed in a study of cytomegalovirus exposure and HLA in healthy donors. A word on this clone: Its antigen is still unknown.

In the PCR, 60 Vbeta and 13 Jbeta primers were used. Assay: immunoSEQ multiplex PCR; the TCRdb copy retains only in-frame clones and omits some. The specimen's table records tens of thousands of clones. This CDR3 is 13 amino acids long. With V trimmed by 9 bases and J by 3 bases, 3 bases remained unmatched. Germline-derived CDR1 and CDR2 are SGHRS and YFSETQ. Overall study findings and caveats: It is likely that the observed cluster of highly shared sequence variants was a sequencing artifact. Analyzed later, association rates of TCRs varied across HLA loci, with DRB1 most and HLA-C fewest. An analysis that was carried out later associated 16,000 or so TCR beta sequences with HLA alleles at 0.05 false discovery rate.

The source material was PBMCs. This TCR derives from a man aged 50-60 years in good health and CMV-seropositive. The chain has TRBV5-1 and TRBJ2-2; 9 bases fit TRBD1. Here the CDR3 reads CATRDRDTGELFF. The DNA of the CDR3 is TGCGCCACCCGGGACAGGGACACCGGGGAGCTGTTTTTT.